This section outlines one T cell receptor beta chain sequence together with its context. Its target is not known. This specimen belongs to a study of cytomegalovirus exposure and HLA in healthy donors. General study findings and limits: Per published reports, the classifier diagnosed cytomegalovirus status with high specificity and sensitivity. Listed as cytomegalovirus-associated were over 150 TCR beta chains. Later, TCR association rates were found to vary by HLA locus, highest for DRB1 and lowest for HLA-C.

It was with 60 Vbeta and 13 Jbeta primers that the PCR ran. Sequenced by immunoSEQ multiplex PCR; TCRdb stores in-frame clones only, minus some. The table has under 200,000 clones, roughly 90% seen once. Healthy bone marrow donors made up the donors. Germline CDR1 LNHDA, CDR2 SQIVND (reference sequence). The CDR3 runs 14 residues. The trim removed 4 bases at V and 2 bases at J, leaving 2 bases unmatched. The J gene is TRBJ1-5, the V gene TRBV19; 7 bases agree with TRBD1. The sequenced sample was PBMCs. The source of this sequence is a young woman in good health and CMV-seronegative. DNA for the CDR3: TGTGCCAGTAGTACTACAGGGGGCAATCAGCCCCAGCATTTT. This translates into CASSTTGGNQPQHF.